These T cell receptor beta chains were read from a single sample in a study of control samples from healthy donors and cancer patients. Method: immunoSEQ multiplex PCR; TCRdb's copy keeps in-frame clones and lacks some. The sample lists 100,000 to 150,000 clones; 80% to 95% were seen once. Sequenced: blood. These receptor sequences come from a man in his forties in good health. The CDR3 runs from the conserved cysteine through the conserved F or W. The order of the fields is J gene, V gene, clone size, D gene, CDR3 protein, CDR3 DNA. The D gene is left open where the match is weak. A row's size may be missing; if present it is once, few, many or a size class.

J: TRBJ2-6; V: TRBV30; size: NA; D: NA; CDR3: CAWGRPTITSSSGANVLTF; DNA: TGTGCCTGGGGTCGACCAACGATAACCTCATCCTCTGGGGCCAACGTCCTGACTTTC
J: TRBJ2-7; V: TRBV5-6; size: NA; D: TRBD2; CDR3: CASSFSGGAHEQYF; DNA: TGTGCCAGCAGCTTTAGCGGGGGGGCCCACGAGCAGTACTTC
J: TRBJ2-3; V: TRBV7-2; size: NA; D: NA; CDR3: CASSLMTSTDTQYF; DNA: TGTGCCAGCAGCTTAATGACTAGTACAGATACGCAGTATTTT
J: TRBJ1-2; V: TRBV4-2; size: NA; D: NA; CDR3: CASSQGYGYTF; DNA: TGTGCCAGCAGCCAGGGATATGGCTACACCTTC
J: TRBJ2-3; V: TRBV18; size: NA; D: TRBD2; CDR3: CASSPLPGTTAQYF; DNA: TGTGCCAGCTCACCGCTCCCCGGGACTACCGCGCAGTATTTT
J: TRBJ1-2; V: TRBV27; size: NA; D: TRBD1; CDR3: CASSLSGTGLYGYTF; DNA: TGTGCCAGCAGTCTATCAGGGACAGGGCTCTATGGCTACACCTTC
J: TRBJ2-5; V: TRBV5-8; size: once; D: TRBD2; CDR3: CASNPGLASQTQYF; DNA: TGTGCCAGCAATCCGGGACTAGCGTCGCAGACCCAGTACTTC
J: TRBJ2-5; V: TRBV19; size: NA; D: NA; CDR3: CASSIDLRRVQETQYF; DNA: TGTGCCAGTAGTATAGATCTTCGGAGGGTCCAAGAGACCCAGTACTTC
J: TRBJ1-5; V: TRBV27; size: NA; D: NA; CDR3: CASSFIDQPQHF; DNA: TGTGCCAGCAGTTTTATCGATCAGCCCCAGCATTTT
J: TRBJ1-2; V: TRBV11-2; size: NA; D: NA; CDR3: CASSRTYRAGYTF; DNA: TGTGCCAGCAGTCGTACTTACAGGGCTGGCTACACCTTC
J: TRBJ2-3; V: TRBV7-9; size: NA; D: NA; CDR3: CASSRSGARTDTQYF; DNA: TGTGCCAGCAGCCGCTCGGGGGCTCGCACAGATACGCAGTATTTT
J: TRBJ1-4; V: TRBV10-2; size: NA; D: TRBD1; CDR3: CASKRDRGPNEKLFF; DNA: TGCGCCAGCAAGAGGGACAGGGGACCTAATGAAAAACTGTTTTTT
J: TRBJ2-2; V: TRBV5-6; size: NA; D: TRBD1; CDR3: CASSPGTGQAGELFF; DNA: TGTGCCAGCAGTCCGGGGACAGGGCAGGCCGGGGAGCTGTTTTTT
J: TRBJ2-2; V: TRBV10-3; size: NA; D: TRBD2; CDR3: CAISVAGDTGELFF; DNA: TGTGCCATCTCCGTAGCGGGGGACACCGGGGAGCTGTTTTTT
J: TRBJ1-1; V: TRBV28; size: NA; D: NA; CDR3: CASSFNPDTEAFF; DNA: TGTGCCAGCAGTTTCAATCCGGACACTGAAGCTTTCTTT
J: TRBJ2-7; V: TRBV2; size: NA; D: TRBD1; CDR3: CASRATGTGVYEQYF; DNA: TGTGCCAGCAGAGCAACCGGGACAGGGGTCTACGAGCAGTACTTC
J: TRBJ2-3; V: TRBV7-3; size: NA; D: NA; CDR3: CASSLNRRMTAQYF; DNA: TGTGCCAGCAGCCTAAACCGCAGAATGACTGCGCAGTATTTT
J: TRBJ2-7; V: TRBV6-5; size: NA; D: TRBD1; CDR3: CASTPATGGREQYF; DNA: TGTGCCAGCACCCCCGCGACAGGGGGGAGGGAGCAGTACTTC
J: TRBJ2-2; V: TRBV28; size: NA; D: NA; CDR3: CASRAGGAGELFF; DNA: TGTGCCAGCAGGGCAGGAGGCGCCGGGGAGCTGTTTTTT
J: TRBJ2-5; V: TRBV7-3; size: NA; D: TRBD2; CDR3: CASSTSGGPRETQYF; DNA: TGTGCCAGCAGCACATCGGGGGGGCCGCGAGAGACCCAGTACTTC
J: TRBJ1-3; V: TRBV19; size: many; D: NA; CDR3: CASTIQGGFSGNTIYF; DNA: TGTGCCAGTACTATACAGGGAGGCTTCTCTGGAAACACCATATATTTT
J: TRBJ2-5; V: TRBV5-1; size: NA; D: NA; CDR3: CASSLGGSEETQYF; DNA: TGCGCCAGCAGCTTGGGAGGTTCGGAAGAGACCCAGTACTTC
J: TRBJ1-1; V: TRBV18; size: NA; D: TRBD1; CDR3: CASSRTGGGTEAFF; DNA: TGTGCCAGCTCACGGACAGGGGGCGGCACTGAAGCTTTCTTT
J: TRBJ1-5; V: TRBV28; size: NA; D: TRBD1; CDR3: CASSHTGTGPWDQPQHF; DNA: TGTGCCAGCAGCCATACCGGGACAGGCCCCTGGGATCAGCCCCAGCATTTT
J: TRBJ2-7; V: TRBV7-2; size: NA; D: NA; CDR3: CASSFSLASYEQYF; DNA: TGTGCCAGCAGCTTCAGCCTAGCCTCGTACGAGCAGTACTTC
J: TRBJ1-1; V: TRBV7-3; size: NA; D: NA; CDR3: CASSLQGVHTEAFF; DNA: TGTGCCAGCAGCCTGCAGGGAGTCCACACTGAAGCTTTCTTT
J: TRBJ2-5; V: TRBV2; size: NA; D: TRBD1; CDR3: CASARTGVWETQYF; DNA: TGTGCCTCTGCCAGGACAGGGGTTTGGGAGACCCAGTACTTC
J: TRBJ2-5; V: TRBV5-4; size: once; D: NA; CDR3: CASSRAAVKETQYF; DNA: TGTGCCAGCAGCCGGGCGGCAGTAAAAGAGACCCAGTACTTC
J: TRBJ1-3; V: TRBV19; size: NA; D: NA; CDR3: CASSIGARWSGNTIYF; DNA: TGTGCCAGTAGTATTGGTGCCAGGTGGTCTGGAAACACCATATATTTT
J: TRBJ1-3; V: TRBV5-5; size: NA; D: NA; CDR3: CAGGHSPGNTIYF; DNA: TGTGCCGGGGGACATTCCCCTGGAAACACCATATATTTT
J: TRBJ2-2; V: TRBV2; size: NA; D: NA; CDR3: CASRGAVRTGELFF; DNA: TGTGCCAGCAGGGGGGCAGTCCGAACCGGGGAGCTGTTTTTT
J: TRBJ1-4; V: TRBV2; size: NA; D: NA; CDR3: CASSDMRQYEKLFF; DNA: TGTGCCAGCAGTGACATGAGACAGTATGAAAAACTGTTTTTT
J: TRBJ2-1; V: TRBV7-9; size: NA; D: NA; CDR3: CASSLVSNEQFF; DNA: TGTGCCAGCAGCTTAGTCAGCAATGAGCAGTTCTTC
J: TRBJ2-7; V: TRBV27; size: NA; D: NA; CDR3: CASSLGGSSNEQYF; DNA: TGTGCCAGCAGTTTAGGGGGAAGTAGTAACGAGCAGTACTTC
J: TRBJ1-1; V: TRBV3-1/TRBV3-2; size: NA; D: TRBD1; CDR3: CASSRTGVNTEAFF; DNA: TGTGCCAGCAGCCGAACAGGGGTGAACACTGAAGCTTTCTTT
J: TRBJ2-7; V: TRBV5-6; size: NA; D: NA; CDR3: CASSLAGQRVSYEQYF; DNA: TGTGCCAGCAGCTTGGCCGGACAGCGAGTCTCCTACGAGCAGTACTTC
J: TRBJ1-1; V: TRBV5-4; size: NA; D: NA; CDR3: CASSLTGGGTEAFF; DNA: TGTGCCAGCAGCTTGACGGGAGGGGGCACTGAAGCTTTCTTT